A selection of T cell receptor beta chains follows, all from one sample in a study of blood T cells in healthy people across ages. TCRdb processed the 5' RACE reads anew with MiXCR; each CDR3 protein has one entry. The table records 540,000 or so distinct CDR3 sequences, under 30% of them present only once. These data were also filed under a second study, of T cells of mothers and their children.

The sequenced sample was blood. These receptors were collected from a boy under 18 in good health. Each CDR3 is given with its conserved first and last residue. A D gene is named only where the DNA matches it firmly. Clone size is stated in some rows and not others, as once, few, many or a class when expanded.

TRBD1,.,TRBJ1-3,TRBV6-1,CASSTGTGLYSGNTIYF,TGTGCCAGCAGTACCGGGACAGGGCTTTACTCTGGAAACACCATATATTTT
TRBD1,many,TRBJ1-1,TRBV4-3,CASSLGGWNTEAFF,TGCGCCAGCAGCCTAGGGGGCTGGAACACTGAAGCTTTCTTT
TRBD2,.,TRBJ2-1,TRBV20-1,CSAREGSSGSSYNEQFF,TGCAGTGCTAGAGAGGGGTCCAGCGGGAGCTCCTACAATGAGCAGTTCTTC
.,.,TRBJ1-6,TRBV4-1,CASSQGTPGMNSPLHF,TGCGCCAGCAGCCAAGGGACCCCCGGGATGAATTCACCCCTCCACTTT
.,.,TRBJ2-7,TRBV27,CASSLVAPFYEQYF,TGTGCCAGCAGTTTGGTAGCGCCCTTCTACGAGCAGTACTTC
TRBD2,.,TRBJ2-5,TRBV20-1,CSARDVAGLGETQYF,TGCAGTGCTAGAGATGTAGCGGGGCTGGGAGAGACCCAGTACTTC
.,few,TRBJ2-5,TRBV28,CASSSASTSQETQYF,TGTGCCAGCAGTTCAGCCAGCACTTCACAAGAGACCCAGTACTTC
TRBD2,.,TRBJ2-5,TRBV7-2,CASSVGLAVQETQYF,TGTGCCAGCAGCGTCGGACTAGCGGTCCAAGAGACCCAGTACTTC
.,few,TRBJ1-6,TRBV6-5,CASSYSEGDSPLHF,TGTGCCAGCAGTTACTCCGAGGGGGATTCACCCCTCCACTTT
.,.,TRBJ1-6,TRBV9,CASSVGRVPERLHF,TGTGCCAGCAGCGTGGGGAGGGTACCCGAGCGCCTCCACTTT
TRBD1,once,TRBJ1-2,TRBV12-3/TRBV12-4,CASTPRGQGDIGYTF,TGTGCCAGCACCCCGAGGGGGCAGGGGGATATTGGCTACACCTTC
.,many,TRBJ1-1,TRBV5-1,CASSVGQTNTEAFF,TGCGCCAGCAGCGTGGGGCAGACCAACACTGAAGCTTTCTTT
TRBD1,.,TRBJ2-5,TRBV29-1,CSVATGGGETQYF,TGCAGCGTTGCGACAGGGGGAGGCGAGACCCAGTACTTC
.,.,TRBJ2-1,TRBV29-1,CSVVGGFNEQFF,TGCAGCGTTGTAGGTGGATTCAATGAGCAGTTCTTC
TRBD2,.,TRBJ2-1,TRBV29-1,CSVEFGTSGSNEQFF,TGCAGCGTTGAATTCGGGACTAGCGGGTCGAATGAGCAGTTCTTC
.,.,TRBJ2-5,TRBV6-6,CASSAAGQTKETQYF,TGTGCCAGCAGTGCCGCGGGACAAACTAAAGAGACCCAGTACTTC
.,few,TRBJ2-1,TRBV12-3/TRBV12-4,CASSFSGLLGNEQFF,TGTGCCAGCAGTTTCTCGGGGCTCCTAGGCAATGAGCAGTTCTTC
TRBD1,.,TRBJ1-1,TRBV4-2,CASSPQGEDTEAFF,TGTGCCAGCAGCCCCCAGGGGGAGGACACTGAAGCTTTCTTT
TRBD1,few,TRBJ2-1,TRBV18,CASSPPGTGYNEQFF,TGTGCCAGCTCACCACCCGGGACAGGTTACAATGAGCAGTTCTTC
.,few,TRBJ1-3,TRBV5-1,CARFQSGTVPSSGAIYF,TGCGCCAGATTCCAATCCGGGACGGTGCCCTCCTCGGGGGCCATATATTTT
TRBD2,.,TRBJ2-5,TRBV6-1,CASRAGTSQETQYF,TGTGCCAGCAGAGCGGGGACGTCTCAAGAGACCCAGTACTTC
.,.,TRBJ1-1,TRBV29-1,CSALGDGTEAFF,TGCAGCGCCTTAGGTGACGGCACTGAAGCTTTCTTT
.,.,TRBJ1-2,TRBV6-2/TRBV6-3,CASSYGGGSPDLYGYTF,TGTGCCAGCAGTTACGGTGGAGGCAGCCCGGACCTCTATGGCTACACCTTC
.,.,TRBJ2-5,TRBV7-2,CASSLVVAAATQYF,TGTGCCAGCAGCTTAGTTGTGGCGGCGGCGACCCAGTACTTC
TRBD1,many,TRBJ2-7,TRBV28,CASSAGTASYEQYF,TGCGCCAGCAGCGCCGGGACAGCTTCCTACGAGCAGTACTTC
TRBD2,few,TRBJ2-7,TRBV7-8,CASSLGLAAYYEQYF,TGTGCCAGCAGCTTGGGACTAGCGGCGTACTACGAGCAGTACTTC
TRBD2,.,TRBJ2-5,TRBV14,CASSQAPTSGSTETQYF,TGTGCCAGCAGCCAAGCTCCTACTAGCGGGAGCACAGAGACCCAGTACTTC
.,.,TRBJ2-5,TRBV28,CASSTRPGVEETQYF,TGTGCCAGCAGTACCCGCCCCGGGGTCGAAGAGACCCAGTACTTC
TRBD1,few,TRBJ1-2,TRBV7-9,CASSATQQTGPYGYTF,TGTGCCAGCAGCGCGACGCAGCAGACAGGGCCCTATGGCTACACCTTC
TRBD1,few,TRBJ2-4,TRBV20-1,CSARGTGTNIQYF,TGCAGTGCTAGAGGGACAGGGACAAACATTCAGTACTTC
TRBD1,.,TRBJ1-2,TRBV15,CATSGDRGHGYTF,TGTGCCACCAGCGGAGACAGGGGGCACGGCTACACCTTC